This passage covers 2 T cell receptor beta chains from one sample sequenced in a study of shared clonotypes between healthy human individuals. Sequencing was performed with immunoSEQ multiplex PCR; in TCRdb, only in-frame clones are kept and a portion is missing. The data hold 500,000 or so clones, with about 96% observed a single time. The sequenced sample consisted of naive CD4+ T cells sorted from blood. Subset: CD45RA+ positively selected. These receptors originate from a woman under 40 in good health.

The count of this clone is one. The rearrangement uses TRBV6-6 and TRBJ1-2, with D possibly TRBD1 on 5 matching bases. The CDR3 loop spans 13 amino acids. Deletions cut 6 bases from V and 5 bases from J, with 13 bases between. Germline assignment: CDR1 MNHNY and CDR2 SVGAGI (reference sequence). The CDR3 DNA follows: TGTGCCAGCAGCCCCGGGGGGGAGTATGGCTACACCTTC. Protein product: CASSPGGEYGYTF.

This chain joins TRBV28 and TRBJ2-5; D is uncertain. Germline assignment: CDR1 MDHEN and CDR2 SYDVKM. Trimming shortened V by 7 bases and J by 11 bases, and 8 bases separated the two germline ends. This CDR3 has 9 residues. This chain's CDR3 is CASKVSQYF. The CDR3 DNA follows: TGTGCCAGCAAAGTGTCGCAGTACTTC.